This T cell receptor beta chain is from a study of tumor-infiltrating lymphocytes in primary liver carcinoma. Study-wide results and caveats: Tumor region pairs shared more overlap than did tumor-adjacent and tumor-blood pairs.

A constant-region primer primed TCR beta cDNA synthesis from about 0.55 ug of total RNA. Three nested multiplex PCR rounds, a slightly modified ARM-PCR method, built the TCR beta libraries. Investigators reported that the first two PCR rounds, at around 9 cycles each, used TRBV1-TRBV30 forward primers with a C-beta reverse primer. TCRdb ran MiXCR on the multiplex PCR reads and lists one entry per CDR3 protein. The sample consists of 90,000 to 150,000 distinct CDR3 sequences, about two thirds of them appearing once. Co-extraction yielded RNA and DNA from 20-30 mg of unsorted bulk tissue. Every patient in the cohort had a primary liver carcinoma. That carcinoma was treated by surgical resection. This clonotype was seen repeatedly, ten times or more. What it binds is unknown. The ends were cut back, 1 base at V and 3 bases at J, with 7 bases in the middle. Germline CDR1 reads GTSNPN; CDR2 reads SVGIG (reference sequence). The CDR3 runs to 13 residues.

This chain joins TRBV30 and TRBJ2-1; weak D call: TRBD2 (6 bases). Material: tumor-adjacent normal liver tissue. This sequence was found in a woman aged 55-69 years with primary liver carcinoma and hepatitis B virus infection. The CDR3 bases are TGTGCCTGGAGTGCGGGACTCTACAATGAGCAGTTCTTC. Its translation: CAWSAGLYNEQFF.